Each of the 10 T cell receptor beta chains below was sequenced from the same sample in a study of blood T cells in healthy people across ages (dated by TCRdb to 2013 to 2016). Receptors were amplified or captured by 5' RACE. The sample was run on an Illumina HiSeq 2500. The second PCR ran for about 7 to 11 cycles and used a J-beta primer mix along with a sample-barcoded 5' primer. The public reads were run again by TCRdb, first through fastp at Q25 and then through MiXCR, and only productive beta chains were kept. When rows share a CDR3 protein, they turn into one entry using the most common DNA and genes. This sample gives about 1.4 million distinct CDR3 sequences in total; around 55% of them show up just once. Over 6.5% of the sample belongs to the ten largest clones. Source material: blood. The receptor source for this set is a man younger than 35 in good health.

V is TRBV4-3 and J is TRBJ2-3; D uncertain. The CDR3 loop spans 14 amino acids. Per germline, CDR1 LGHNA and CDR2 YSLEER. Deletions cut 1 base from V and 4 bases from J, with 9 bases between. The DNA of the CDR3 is TGCGCCAGCAGCCAAGCCACCGGGTCAGATACGCAGTATTTT. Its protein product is CASSQATGSDTQYF.

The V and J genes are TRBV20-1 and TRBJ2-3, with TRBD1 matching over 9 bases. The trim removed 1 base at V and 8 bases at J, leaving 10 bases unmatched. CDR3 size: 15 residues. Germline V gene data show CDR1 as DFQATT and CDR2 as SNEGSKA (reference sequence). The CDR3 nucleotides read TGCAGTGCTAGAGTGGGGGGACAGGGCGGTCGTACGCAGTATTTT. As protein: CSARVGGQGGRTQYF.

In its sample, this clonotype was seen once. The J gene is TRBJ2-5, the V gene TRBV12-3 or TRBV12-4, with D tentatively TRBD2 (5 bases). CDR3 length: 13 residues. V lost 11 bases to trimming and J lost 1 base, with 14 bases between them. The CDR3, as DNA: TGTGCCGGCACACCGGGAACCCAAGAGACCCAGTACTTC. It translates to CAGTPGTQETQYF.

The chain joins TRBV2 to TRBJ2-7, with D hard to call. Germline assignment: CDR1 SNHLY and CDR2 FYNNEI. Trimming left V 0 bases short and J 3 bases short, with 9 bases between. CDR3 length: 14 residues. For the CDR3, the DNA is TGTGCCAGCAGTGAAGCAGCTGGGATCTACGAGCAGTACTTC. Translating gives CASSEAAGIYEQYF.

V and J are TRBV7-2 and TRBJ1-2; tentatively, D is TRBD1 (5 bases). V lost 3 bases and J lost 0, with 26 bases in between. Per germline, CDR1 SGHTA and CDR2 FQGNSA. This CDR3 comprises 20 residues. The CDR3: CASSLAGPAGTGKANYGYTF. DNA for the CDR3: TGTGCCAGCAGCTTGGCGGGCCCCGCCGGCACAGGAAAAGCTAACTATGGCTACACCTTC.

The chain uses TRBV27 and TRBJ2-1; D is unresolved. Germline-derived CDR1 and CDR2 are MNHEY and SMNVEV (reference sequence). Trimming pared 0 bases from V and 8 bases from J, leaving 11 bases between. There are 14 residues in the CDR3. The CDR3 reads CASSLSGSGHEQFF. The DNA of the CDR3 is TGTGCCAGCAGTTTATCGGGATCCGGGCATGAGCAGTTCTTC.

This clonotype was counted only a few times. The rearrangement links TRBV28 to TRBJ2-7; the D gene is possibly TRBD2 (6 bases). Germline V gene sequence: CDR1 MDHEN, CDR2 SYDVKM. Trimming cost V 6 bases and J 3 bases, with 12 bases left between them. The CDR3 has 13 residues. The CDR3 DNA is TGTGCCAGCAGGGACCGGGACTTCTACGAGCAGTACTTC. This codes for CASRDRDFYEQYF.

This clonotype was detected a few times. The CDR3 spells CASSLTPLEQYF. The DNA for the CDR3 is TGTGCCAGCAGTTTAACACCCCTGGAGCAGTACTTC. This chain uses TRBV28 with TRBJ2-4; the D is unclear. From germline, CDR1 is MDHEN and CDR2 SYDVKM. The CDR3 totals 12 residues. V shed 2 bases and J shed 13 bases, with 12 bases lying between them.

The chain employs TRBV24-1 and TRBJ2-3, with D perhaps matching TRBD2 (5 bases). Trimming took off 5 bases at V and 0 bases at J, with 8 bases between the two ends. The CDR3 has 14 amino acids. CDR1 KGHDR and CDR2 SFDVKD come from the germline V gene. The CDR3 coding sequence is TGTGCCACCAGTGCGATAGCGAGCACAGATACGCAGTATTTT. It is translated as CATSAIASTDTQYF.

For the CDR3, the DNA is TGCGCCAGCAGCCCCAATGTTGCGACAGGCAGGGCCGGGGAGCTGTTTTTT. Its translation: CASSPNVATGRAGELFF. This chain links TRBV4-3 with TRBJ2-2, with D maybe TRBD1 (6 bases). CDR3 length: 17 amino acids. Germline loops: CDR1 LGHNA, CDR2 YSLEER. The V end lost 4 bases, the J end lost 6 bases, and 21 bases lay between the germline ends.